A selection of T cell receptor beta chains follows, all from one sample in a study of T cells in Graves' hyperthyroidism and ophthalmopathy. TCRdb re-analysed the multiplex PCR reads in MiXCR, keeping a single row per CDR3 protein. Among roughly 710,000 distinct CDR3 sequences listed, about 35% were seen once. The sequenced sample was blood. The receptors originated from a woman in her thirties or forties with Graves' hyperthyroidism. Each CDR3 is given with its conserved first and last residue. Fields, in order: CDR3 length, V gene, D gene, clone size, J gene, CDR3 protein, CDR3 DNA. A D gene is named only where the DNA matches it firmly. Size values are once, few and many counts, or a class for expanded clones, and some rows have none.

CDR3 length: 12; V gene: TRBV29-1; D gene: -; clone size: -; J gene: TRBJ1-2; CDR3 protein: CSARQVNYGYTF; CDR3 DNA: TGCAGCGCACGACAGGTTAACTATGGCTACACCTTC
CDR3 length: 15; V gene: TRBV12-3/TRBV12-4; D gene: TRBD1; clone size: -; J gene: TRBJ1-1; CDR3 protein: CASSFVTGLGTEAFF; CDR3 DNA: TGTGCCAGCAGTTTTGTGACAGGGTTGGGCACTGAAGCTTTCTTT
CDR3 length: 15; V gene: TRBV6-4; D gene: -; clone size: -; J gene: TRBJ2-2; CDR3 protein: CASSLRTAPTGELFF; CDR3 DNA: TGTGCCAGCAGCCTGAGGACAGCCCCCACCGGGGAGCTGTTTTTT
CDR3 length: 13; V gene: TRBV9; D gene: TRBD1; clone size: few; J gene: TRBJ2-7; CDR3 protein: CASSPTDRDEQYF; CDR3 DNA: TGTGCCAGCTCACCGACAGACAGGGACGAGCAGTACTTC
CDR3 length: 14; V gene: TRBV6-2/TRBV6-3; D gene: -; clone size: few; J gene: TRBJ2-6; CDR3 protein: CASTGDSGANVLTF; CDR3 DNA: TGTGCCAGCACTGGGGACTCTGGGGCCAACGTCCTGACTTTC
CDR3 length: 15; V gene: TRBV9; D gene: -; clone size: many; J gene: TRBJ1-5; CDR3 protein: CASSVGAGRDQPQHF; CDR3 DNA: TGTGCCAGCAGCGTAGGGGCAGGGAGAGATCAGCCCCAGCATTTT
CDR3 length: 15; V gene: TRBV7-2; D gene: -; clone size: -; J gene: TRBJ2-7; CDR3 protein: CASSLGRGTAVEQYF; CDR3 DNA: TGTGCCAGCAGCTTAGGGAGGGGGACGGCCGTCGAGCAGTACTTC
CDR3 length: 18; V gene: TRBV15; D gene: -; clone size: -; J gene: TRBJ1-4; CDR3 protein: CATRKVEARRFGDEKLFF; CDR3 DNA: TGTGCCACCAGAAAAGTGGAGGCTCGGCGTTTTGGGGATGAAAAACTGTTTTTT
CDR3 length: 13; V gene: TRBV10-3; D gene: -; clone size: -; J gene: TRBJ2-1; CDR3 protein: CAIRSHGGPEQFF; CDR3 DNA: TGTGCCATCAGGAGCCATGGGGGACCCGAGCAGTTCTTC
CDR3 length: 15; V gene: TRBV20-1; D gene: TRBD2; clone size: once; J gene: TRBJ2-1; CDR3 protein: CSARGGLAVYNEQFF; CDR3 DNA: TGCAGTGCTAGAGGGGGACTAGCGGTCTACAATGAGCAGTTCTTC
CDR3 length: 13; V gene: TRBV15; D gene: TRBD1; clone size: few; J gene: TRBJ1-2; CDR3 protein: CATSSKGQDGYTF; CDR3 DNA: TGTGCCACCAGCAGTAAGGGACAGGATGGCTACACCTTC
CDR3 length: 15; V gene: TRBV6-5; D gene: TRBD2; clone size: -; J gene: TRBJ2-2; CDR3 protein: CASTLLAANTGELFF; CDR3 DNA: TGTGCCAGCACCCTCCTAGCGGCGAACACCGGGGAGCTGTTTTTT
CDR3 length: 16; V gene: TRBV9; D gene: TRBD1; clone size: few; J gene: TRBJ1-6; CDR3 protein: CASSDPLTGGWSPLHF; CDR3 DNA: TGTGCCAGCAGTGACCCTCTGACAGGGGGTTGGTCACCCCTCCACTTT
CDR3 length: 14; V gene: TRBV20-1; D gene: -; clone size: few; J gene: TRBJ1-1; CDR3 protein: CSAQEGGADTEAFF; CDR3 DNA: TGCAGTGCCCAGGAGGGGGGCGCGGACACTGAAGCTTTCTTT
CDR3 length: 13; V gene: TRBV19; D gene: -; clone size: many; J gene: TRBJ2-5; CDR3 protein: CASRLGGGETQYF; CDR3 DNA: TGTGCCAGTCGACTGGGAGGGGGGGAGACCCAGTACTTC
CDR3 length: 14; V gene: TRBV15; D gene: TRBD1; clone size: many; J gene: TRBJ1-6; CDR3 protein: CATSRGQGGSPLHF; CDR3 DNA: TGTGCCACCAGCAGGGGACAGGGGGGTTCACCCCTCCACTTT
CDR3 length: 16; V gene: TRBV15; D gene: TRBD1; clone size: -; J gene: TRBJ1-2; CDR3 protein: CATSSQTTGEVFGYTF; CDR3 DNA: TGTGCCACCAGCAGCCAAACGACAGGGGAAGTCTTTGGCTACACCTTC
CDR3 length: 15; V gene: TRBV7-2; D gene: TRBD1; clone size: many; J gene: TRBJ2-7; CDR3 protein: CASRKGDRGVHEQYF; CDR3 DNA: TGTGCCAGCAGAAAGGGGGACAGGGGTGTACACGAGCAGTACTTC
CDR3 length: 13; V gene: TRBV20-1; D gene: -; clone size: -; J gene: TRBJ1-3; CDR3 protein: CSARQTGGNTIYF; CDR3 DNA: TGCAGTGCTAGACAGACAGGAGGAAACACCATATATTTT
CDR3 length: 18; V gene: TRBV7-9; D gene: -; clone size: -; J gene: TRBJ2-1; CDR3 protein: CASSLGYGLQGPYNEQFF; CDR3 DNA: TGTGCCAGCAGCTTAGGTTACGGTCTTCAGGGACCCTACAATGAGCAGTTCTTC
CDR3 length: 14; V gene: TRBV2; D gene: -; clone size: -; J gene: TRBJ1-1; CDR3 protein: CASSADNGGTEAFF; CDR3 DNA: TGTGCCAGCAGTGCCGACAACGGAGGGACTGAAGCTTTCTTT
CDR3 length: 12; V gene: TRBV7-9; D gene: -; clone size: many; J gene: TRBJ2-7; CDR3 protein: CASSFLPGEQYF; CDR3 DNA: TGTGCCAGCAGCTTCCTCCCGGGGGAGCAGTACTTC
CDR3 length: 14; V gene: TRBV7-9; D gene: -; clone size: -; J gene: TRBJ2-7; CDR3 protein: CASREQSGTGEQYF; CDR3 DNA: TGTGCCAGCCGTGAACAGTCAGGCACCGGGGAGCAGTACTTC
CDR3 length: 15; V gene: TRBV29-1; D gene: -; clone size: many; J gene: TRBJ1-1; CDR3 protein: CSVPKSAAPNTEAFF; CDR3 DNA: TGCAGCGTTCCAAAGTCGGCAGCCCCGAACACTGAAGCTTTCTTT
CDR3 length: 15; V gene: TRBV2; D gene: TRBD1; clone size: many; J gene: TRBJ1-5; CDR3 protein: CASSARWRQGQPQHF; CDR3 DNA: TGTGCCAGCAGTGCGAGATGGAGACAGGGGCAGCCCCAGCATTTT
CDR3 length: 14; V gene: TRBV12-3/TRBV12-4; D gene: -; clone size: many; J gene: TRBJ1-2; CDR3 protein: CASSLSGAEGGYTF; CDR3 DNA: TGTGCCAGCAGTTTATCGGGGGCCGAGGGTGGCTACACCTTC
CDR3 length: 10; V gene: TRBV29-1; D gene: -; clone size: many; J gene: TRBJ2-7; CDR3 protein: CSAGTTEQYF; CDR3 DNA: TGCAGCGCTGGGACCACCGAGCAGTACTTC
CDR3 length: 14; V gene: TRBV29-1; D gene: -; clone size: -; J gene: TRBJ1-2; CDR3 protein: CSPETSLGRDGYTF; CDR3 DNA: TGCAGCCCAGAAACCAGTCTCGGACGGGATGGCTACACCTTC
CDR3 length: 14; V gene: TRBV14; D gene: -; clone size: many; J gene: TRBJ1-1; CDR3 protein: CASSLGGSWAEAFF; CDR3 DNA: TGTGCCAGCAGCCTAGGCGGGAGTTGGGCTGAAGCTTTCTTT
CDR3 length: 13; V gene: TRBV7-9; D gene: TRBD1; clone size: -; J gene: TRBJ1-1; CDR3 protein: CASRGQGKTEAFF; CDR3 DNA: TGTGCCAGCAGGGGACAGGGCAAGACGGAAGCTTTCTTT
CDR3 length: 13; V gene: TRBV12-3/TRBV12-4; D gene: -; clone size: -; J gene: TRBJ1-5; CDR3 protein: CASHGDGNQPQHF; CDR3 DNA: TGTGCCAGCCACGGGGACGGCAATCAGCCCCAGCATTTT
CDR3 length: 13; V gene: TRBV2; D gene: -; clone size: -; J gene: TRBJ2-5; CDR3 protein: CASSEAGVEAQYF; CDR3 DNA: TGTGCCAGCAGTGAAGCGGGCGTGGAGGCCCAGTACTTC
CDR3 length: 14; V gene: TRBV7-2; D gene: -; clone size: -; J gene: TRBJ1-2; CDR3 protein: CASSLFPGQFSYTF; CDR3 DNA: TGTGCCAGCAGTTTATTTCCAGGGCAGTTTAGCTACACCTTC
CDR3 length: 14; V gene: TRBV19; D gene: TRBD1; clone size: -; J gene: TRBJ1-5; CDR3 protein: CAWSSGQGVQPQHF; CDR3 DNA: TGTGCCTGGAGTTCCGGACAGGGGGTCCAGCCCCAGCATTTT
CDR3 length: 12; V gene: TRBV14; D gene: -; clone size: -; J gene: TRBJ2-2; CDR3 protein: CASSQVNRLLFF; CDR3 DNA: TGTGCCAGCAGCCAAGTGAATAGGTTGCTGTTTTTT
CDR3 length: 14; V gene: TRBV7-2; D gene: -; clone size: many; J gene: TRBJ2-5; CDR3 protein: CASSQGLTQETQYF; CDR3 DNA: TGTGCCAGCAGCCAAGGCTTGACCCAAGAGACCCAGTACTTC
CDR3 length: 14; V gene: TRBV5-1; D gene: -; clone size: -; J gene: TRBJ2-7; CDR3 protein: CASSLRQFPSEQYF; CDR3 DNA: TGCGCCAGCAGCTTGCGACAATTCCCATCCGAGCAGTACTTC
CDR3 length: 15; V gene: TRBV7-3; D gene: -; clone size: -; J gene: TRBJ1-4; CDR3 protein: CASSPYLGGGEKLFF; CDR3 DNA: TGTGCCAGCAGCCCCTACCTGGGGGGCGGAGAAAAACTGTTTTTT
CDR3 length: 18; V gene: TRBV6-5; D gene: -; clone size: -; J gene: TRBJ1-2; CDR3 protein: CASSLFRRLKTYNYGYTF; CDR3 DNA: TGTGCCAGCAGCTTGTTTAGGAGATTAAAAACTTATAACTATGGCTACACCTTC
CDR3 length: 12; V gene: TRBV10-3; D gene: -; clone size: few; J gene: TRBJ2-7; CDR3 protein: CASTTGRGEQYF; CDR3 DNA: TGTGCCAGCACCACGGGCAGGGGAGAGCAGTACTTC
CDR3 length: 14; V gene: TRBV20-1; D gene: -; clone size: -; J gene: TRBJ1-2; CDR3 protein: CSANYRDTDYGYTF; CDR3 DNA: TGCAGTGCAAACTACCGGGACACCGACTATGGCTACACCTTC
CDR3 length: 17; V gene: TRBV10-1; D gene: TRBD1; clone size: -; J gene: TRBJ2-7; CDR3 protein: CASSESGTGEFLSEQYF; CDR3 DNA: TGCGCCAGCAGTGAGAGTGGGACAGGGGAGTTTCTTAGCGAGCAGTACTTC
CDR3 length: 19; V gene: TRBV5-1; D gene: TRBD2; clone size: few; J gene: TRBJ2-2; CDR3 protein: CASSWTVGTSEPNTGELFF; CDR3 DNA: TGCGCCAGCAGCTGGACAGTCGGGACTAGCGAGCCGAACACCGGGGAGCTGTTTTTT
CDR3 length: 13; V gene: TRBV7-2; D gene: -; clone size: few; J gene: TRBJ1-6; CDR3 protein: CASRAYYNSPLHF; CDR3 DNA: TGTGCCAGCCGCGCCTACTATAATTCACCCCTCCACTTT
CDR3 length: 15; V gene: TRBV7-2; D gene: TRBD1; clone size: many; J gene: TRBJ1-1; CDR3 protein: CASSFGQGWGTEAFF; CDR3 DNA: TGTGCCAGCAGCTTTGGACAGGGCTGGGGCACTGAAGCTTTCTTT
CDR3 length: 15; V gene: TRBV7-2; D gene: -; clone size: many; J gene: TRBJ1-1; CDR3 protein: CASSLYAGVETEAFF; CDR3 DNA: TGTGCCAGCAGCTTATATGCAGGGGTGGAGACTGAAGCTTTCTTT
CDR3 length: 17; V gene: TRBV6-1; D gene: -; clone size: few; J gene: TRBJ2-7; CDR3 protein: CASSEALGTGISYEQYF; CDR3 DNA: TGTGCCAGCAGTGAAGCGCTGGGAACGGGGATCTCCTACGAGCAGTACTTC
CDR3 length: 13; V gene: TRBV2; D gene: TRBD1; clone size: many; J gene: TRBJ2-5; CDR3 protein: CASRQGATKTQYF; CDR3 DNA: TGTGCCAGCAGGCAGGGGGCAACAAAGACCCAGTACTTC
CDR3 length: 15; V gene: TRBV11-2; D gene: -; clone size: -; J gene: TRBJ2-2; CDR3 protein: CASSPGSGLPGELFF; CDR3 DNA: TGTGCCAGCAGCCCAGGATCGGGACTGCCCGGGGAGCTGTTTTTT
CDR3 length: 14; V gene: TRBV10-2; D gene: -; clone size: -; J gene: TRBJ1-6; CDR3 protein: CASSPKEDNSPLHF; CDR3 DNA: TGTGCCAGCTCACCAAAGGAGGATAATTCACCCCTCCACTTT
CDR3 length: 16; V gene: TRBV20-1; D gene: TRBD1; clone size: many; J gene: TRBJ1-5; CDR3 protein: CSARSTIGQVNQPQHF; CDR3 DNA: TGCAGTGCTAGATCAACAATTGGACAGGTCAATCAGCCCCAGCATTTT
CDR3 length: 15; V gene: TRBV15; D gene: -; clone size: -; J gene: TRBJ2-7; CDR3 protein: CATSRAGTVNYEQYF; CDR3 DNA: TGTGCCACCAGCAGAGCCGGGACTGTAAACTACGAGCAGTACTTC
CDR3 length: 15; V gene: TRBV5-1; D gene: -; clone size: few; J gene: TRBJ2-2; CDR3 protein: CASSRGSRNTGELFF; CDR3 DNA: TGCGCCAGCAGTAGGGGGAGTAGGAACACCGGGGAGCTGTTTTTT
CDR3 length: 13; V gene: TRBV29-1; D gene: -; clone size: few; J gene: TRBJ2-3; CDR3 protein: CSVVKLLPDTQYF; CDR3 DNA: TGCAGCGTTGTGAAGTTGCTCCCAGATACGCAGTATTTT